The sample holds a few counts of the clone carrying this T cell receptor (beta chain). Its antigen is not known. The data derive from a study of post-analysis software for immune sequencing data. Findings and limits, study-wide: TRBV5-6, TRBV5-1 and TRBV20-1 belonged to a set of roughly 5 TRBV segments that were more frequent in patients than controls. The normalized Chao1 diversity of multiple sclerosis patients was significantly lower than that of controls. Pronounced co-clustering by F measure was evident among identically batched samples.

V was trimmed by 0 bases and J by 2 bases, leaving 10 bases between them. This CDR3 is built from 15 residues. Germline V gene data show CDR1 as SGHKS and CDR2 as YYEKEE (reference sequence). cDNA libraries of TCR beta carried unique molecular identifiers. Input of roughly 0.9 to 11 million T cells yielded 500,000 to 550,000 cDNA molecules. Via MiXCR, TCRdb re-called the PCR reads, giving one row per CDR3 protein. Of approximately 460,000 distinct CDR3 sequences in the sample, roughly 45% were seen once. V and J are TRBV5-5 and TRBJ2-3; tentative D call: TRBD2 (5 bases). The origin of this receptor is a girl between 10 and 17 years old with multiple sclerosis. Sample: blood. CDR3 sequence: CASSLDSGITDTQYF. CDR3 DNA: TGTGCCAGCAGCTTGGACAGCGGCATCACAGATACGCAGTATTTT.